Sequencing of this T cell receptor (beta chain) was carried out in a study of blood T cell repertoires in COVID-19. Study at large: Material from acute and convalescent COVID-19 was sourced from the United States, Italy and Spain. Nucleic acid was either cDNA or gDNA, and it came from T cells, B-cell-depleted T cells, or PBMCs.

Authors' processing steps: Researchers report that nucleated cell counts were estimated from reference gene primer amplification. TCRdb's table, derived via immunoSEQ multiplex PCR, lists solely in-frame clones and lacks some. From that table come the V and J calls and clone size; the DNA was used to work out D and trimming. The data show 200,000 to 300,000 clones, with about 90% seen just once and about 4% held by the top ten. The V and J ends lost 8 bases and 1 base, in that order; junction bases with no gene match: 6. Germline V lookup: CDR1 SNHLY, CDR2 FYNNEI. The CDR3 is 15 amino acids. The chain carries TRBV2 and TRBJ1-3, with 9 positions matching TRBD1. The origin of this receptor is a woman in her thirties or forties with acute or convalescent COVID-19. Sequencing used peripheral blood. The CDR3 is CASGGTGFSGNTIYF. The DNA of the CDR3 is TGTGCCAGCGGAGGGACAGGGTTTTCTGGAAACACCATATATTTT.